The 6 T cell receptor beta chains in this list originate from one sample, sequenced in a study of lymphopenia after photon versus proton radiotherapy. Method: immunoSEQ multiplex PCR; TCRdb's copy keeps in-frame clones and lacks some. The sample records about 60,000 clones, approximately 84% being singletons. The source was peripheral blood, collected from a patient treated with proton-based radiotherapy. These receptors were obtained from a man aged 60 to 75 with pancreatic cancer.

This chain connects TRBV19 to TRBJ2-1; 12 positions match TRBD2. The V segment lost 1 base and the J segment 8 bases; nucleotides outside the gene matches: 3. The CDR3 length is 15 residues. Germline V gives CDR1 LNHDA, CDR2 SQIVND (reference sequence). The CDR3 DNA reads as TGTGCCAGTAGTATAGGCCTAGCGGGAGGGCATGAGCAGTTCTTC. Its protein product is CASSIGLAGGHEQFF. The whole variable domain, remainder taken from reference TRBV19 and TRBJ2-1, is DGGITQSPKYLFRKEGQNVTLSCEQNLNHDAMYWYRQDPGQGLRLIYYSQIVNDFQKGDIAEGYSVSREKKESFPLTVTSAQKNPTAFYLCASSIGLAGGHEQFFGPGTRLTVL.

The genes are TRBV6-6 and TRBJ2-5; D tentatively fits TRBD1 or TRBD2 (5 bases each). The CDR3 runs to 12 residues. Trimming took 6 bases from V and 5 from J, leaving 10 bases between them. Germline lookup yields CDR1 MNHNY and CDR2 SVGAGI (reference sequence). CDR3 region: CASRAWGETQYF. CDR3 bases: TGTGCCAGCAGGGCGTGGGGGGAGACCCAGTACTTC.

The V call is TRBV10-2, the J call TRBJ2-7, with D possibly called TRBD1 or TRBD2 (5 bases each). The V gene lost 5 bases and the J gene lost 3 bases, with 11 bases spanning the gap. Germline CDR1 WSHSY, CDR2 SAAADI. The CDR3 consists of 13 residues. Here the CDR3 DNA reads TGCGCCAGCAGTTCGGGACCGCGCTACGAGCAGTACTTC. Its translation: CASSSGPRYEQYF.

Details on this clone: The junction does not match germline at one end; this may be a read error. The chain carries TRBV5-5 and TRBJ2-1, with TRBD1 matching 8 bases. Germline assignment: CDR1 SGHKS and CDR2 YYEKEE (reference sequence). This CDR3 is 15 amino acids long. CDR3 bases: TGTGCCAGCAGTTTGGACAGGGTACCCTACAATGAGCAGTTCTTC. This encodes CASSLDRVPYNEQFF.

The CDR3 bases are TGTGCCAGCAGAACAGGGGGAGGGGACTACGAGCAGTACTTC. Its translation: CASRTGGGDYEQYF. The V and J genes are TRBV6-6 and TRBJ2-7; a weak D match, TRBD1 (8 bases). The V and J ends lost 6 bases and 3 bases respectively, with 15 bases between them. CDR3 length: 14 amino acids. Germline values: CDR1 MNHNY, CDR2 SVGAGI (reference sequence).

The V and J genes are TRBV30 and TRBJ2-7, with 7 bases fitting TRBD1. Germline loops: CDR1 GTSNPN, CDR2 SVGIG (reference sequence). V shed 4 bases, J shed 3 bases, and the junction held 12 bases outside the gene matches. The CDR3 consists of 15 residues. CDR3 sequence reads: CAWTTTSGGVYEQYF. CDR3 nucleotide sequence: TGTGCCTGGACCACAACATCAGGGGGTGTCTACGAGCAGTACTTC.